This T cell receptor beta chain derives from a study of PD-1 blockade in mismatch repair-deficient tumors. At the level of the study: Patients had approximately 13 mismatch repair-deficient cancer types, all previously treated and progressing.

Study results and limitations: Tumor-resident clones, often undetectable pretreatment in blood, expanded then contracted after pembrolizumab.

About this clone: What it binds is not known. One end of the junction does not line up with germline, which may come from a read error.

Every patient had mismatch repair deficiency by PCR or immunohistochemistry. The TCR-sequenced patients were a few responders to pembrolizumab. Germline lookup yields CDR1 MNHNS and CDR2 SASEGT. This CDR3 contains 15 residues. Data came from immunoSEQ multiplex PCR; TCRdb stores just in-frame clones and leaves some out. In the table there are about 16,000 clones, approximately 81% of which are singletons. V is TRBV6-1 and J is TRBJ2-2; maybe TRBD1 (6 bases). Material: PBMCs, obtained before pembrolizumab treatment. The receptor comes from an adult with mismatch repair-deficient cancer. CDR3 bases: TGTGCCAGCACTGAAGGGACATGGCACACCGGGGAGCTGTTTTTT. As protein: CASTEGTWHTGELFF.